Following are 13 T cell receptor beta chains from one sample sequenced in a study of beta chain features in type 1 diabetes. Overall study results and limits: TCRB CDR3s were moderately but significantly shorter in Type 1 diabetes patients in all four CD4+ subsets.

The authors reverse transcribed all of the isolated RNA, so sequencing captured expressed TCRB transcripts. Here immunoSEQ multiplex PCR was the method, and the copy in TCRdb shows in-frame clones only, minus some. The sample has over 650,000 clones; over 12% are singletons. These receptors' targets are unknown. Sequences were obtained from naive CD4+ T cells from blood. The receptors here all came from a man aged 18 to 35 with type 1 diabetes.

This clone was seen a few times. V is TRBV5-1 and J is TRBJ2-7, with 13 nucleotides matching TRBD2. The CDR3 has 15 residues. V lost 0 bases to trimming and J lost 6 bases; unmatched junction nucleotides: 3. Germline loops: CDR1 SGHRS, CDR2 YFSETQ. CDR3 coding DNA: TGCGCCAGCAGCTTGGGACTAGCGGGAGGTTCCGAGCAGTACTTC. Translating gives CASSLGLAGGSEQYF.

The chain couples TRBV5-1 to TRBJ2-1; 8 nucleotides agree with TRBD1. V dropped 0 bases and J dropped 8; count of bases not matched to a gene: 10. Germline loops: CDR1 SGHRS, CDR2 YFSETQ. The CDR3 runs 16 residues. CDR3 in amino acids: CASSLGAGQGWDEQFF. The CDR3 region has the DNA TGCGCCAGCAGCTTGGGTGCTGGACAGGGTTGGGATGAGCAGTTCTTC.

CDR3 in DNA: TGTGCCATCAGGGAGAAGGAAACCTATGGCTACACCTTC. Amino acid sequence: CAIREKETYGYTF. The chain links TRBV10-3 to TRBJ1-2; no reliable D call. Trimming removed 6 bases from V and 4 bases from J, with 12 bases in between. The CDR3 has 13 residues. The germline V gene has CDR1 ENHRY and CDR2 SYGVKD.

This rearrangement joins TRBV18 to TRBJ2-3; 8 positions match TRBD1. CDR1 is KGHSH, CDR2 LQKENI, per germline. Trimming removed 2 bases from V and 6 bases from J; junction bases left unmatched: 7. The CDR3 is made up of 15 amino acids. The CDR3 is CASSPGSWDRDTQYF. The CDR3 bases are TGTGCCAGCTCACCAGGGTCTTGGGACAGGGATACGCAGTATTTT. Variable domain in full (rest from reference TRBV18 and TRBJ2-3): NAGVMQNPRHLVRRRGQEARLRCSPMKGHSHVYWYRQLPEEGLKFMVYLQKENIIDESGMPKERFSAEFPKEGPSILRIQQVVRGDSAAYFCASSPGSWDRDTQYFGPGTRLTVL.

The chain joins TRBV30 to TRBJ2-3; D is perhaps TRBD1 or TRBD2 (5 bases each). The V end lost 2 bases, the J end lost 0 bases, and 9 bases lay between the germline ends. Germline V gene sequence: CDR1 GTSNPN, CDR2 SVGIG (reference sequence). The CDR3 covers 14 residues. This chain's CDR3 is CAWSRGLSTDTQYF. Written as DNA, the CDR3 is TGTGCCTGGAGTCGGGGCCTCAGCACAGATACGCAGTATTTT.

This clone showed up just a few times. This chain's CDR3 is CASSLGTVLYEQYF. The DNA for the CDR3 is TGTGCCAGCAGTTTAGGGACAGTCCTCTACGAGCAGTACTTC. The rearrangement links TRBV28 to TRBJ2-7, with TRBD1 identical over 7 bases. Germline CDR1 MDHEN, CDR2 SYDVKM. The V gene end was trimmed by 2 bases and the J gene end by 3 bases; junction bases not matched to a gene: 4. The CDR3 loop spans 14 amino acids.

The chain carries TRBV5-1 and TRBJ1-2; tentative D call: TRBD1 (5 bases). Germline CDR1 reads SGHRS; CDR2 reads YFSETQ. The CDR3 runs to 12 residues. The V and J ends lost 2 bases and 6 bases respectively, with 8 bases between them. CDR3 DNA: TGCGCCAGCAGCTTTTCAGGGAATGGCTACACCTTC. Translating it yields CASSFSGNGYTF.

The chain links TRBV2 to TRBJ1-2; possible D gene TRBD1, 5 bases. Trimming took off 10 bases at V and 4 bases at J, with 13 bases between the two ends. This CDR3 has 12 amino acids. Germline-derived CDR1 and CDR2 are SNHLY and FYNNEI. In DNA form, the CDR3 reads TGTGCCACCTCTCTGACAGCCTATGGCTACACCTTC. Its protein is CATSLTAYGYTF.

This chain uses TRBV4-1 with TRBJ2-7; no firm D call. Trimming took 0 bases from V and 3 from J, leaving 15 bases between them. The CDR3 extends over 16 amino acids. Germline CDR1 is MGHRA and CDR2 is YSYEKL. The CDR3 loop reads CASSQEKMASRYEQYF. CDR3 DNA: TGCGCCAGCAGCCAAGAAAAAATGGCCTCTCGCTACGAGCAGTACTTC.

The chain combines TRBV5-4 with TRBJ2-3, with D hard to call. Trimming took 2 bases from V and 3 from J, leaving 13 bases between them. This CDR3 has 15 amino acids. CDR1 and CDR2 from the germline V gene are SGHNT and YYREEE (reference sequence). CDR3 residues: CASSFLGQVTDTQYF. In DNA, the CDR3 is TGTGCCAGCAGCTTTTTGGGCCAGGTGACAGATACGCAGTATTTT.

The table lists this clone with a few counts. The chain has TRBV6-5 and TRBJ2-7, with a tentative D call TRBD2 (5 bases). V dropped 0 bases and J dropped 3 bases, with 12 bases sitting between them. There are 15 residues in the CDR3. Germline CDR1 and CDR2: MNHEY and SVGAGI. CDR3 DNA sequence: TGTGCCAGCAGTTACTCGGTGTCGGGAAACTACGAGCAGTACTTC. This sequence encodes CASSYSVSGNYEQYF.

The V call is TRBV18, the J call TRBJ2-3; possible D gene TRBD2, 5 bases. There are 13 residues in the CDR3. V was cut by 3 bases and J by 5 bases, with 9 bases left in between. CDR1 KGHSH and CDR2 LQKENI come from the germline V gene. CDR3: CASSPRSGDTQYF. CDR3 bases: TGTGCCAGCTCACCCCGGAGCGGAGATACGCAGTATTTT.

Only a few counts were recorded for this clone. The V and J genes are TRBV10-3 and TRBJ2-5, with 9 bases that match TRBD2. From germline, CDR1 is ENHRY and CDR2 SYGVKD. The junction had 15 bases not matched to a gene; V was cut back by 2 bases and J by 5 bases. The CDR3 is 18 residues long. The CDR3 nucleotides read TGTGCCATCAGTGAGCGGCGACTAGCGGAGTCATTTAGGGAGACCCAGTACTTC. It yields the protein CAISERRLAESFRETQYF.